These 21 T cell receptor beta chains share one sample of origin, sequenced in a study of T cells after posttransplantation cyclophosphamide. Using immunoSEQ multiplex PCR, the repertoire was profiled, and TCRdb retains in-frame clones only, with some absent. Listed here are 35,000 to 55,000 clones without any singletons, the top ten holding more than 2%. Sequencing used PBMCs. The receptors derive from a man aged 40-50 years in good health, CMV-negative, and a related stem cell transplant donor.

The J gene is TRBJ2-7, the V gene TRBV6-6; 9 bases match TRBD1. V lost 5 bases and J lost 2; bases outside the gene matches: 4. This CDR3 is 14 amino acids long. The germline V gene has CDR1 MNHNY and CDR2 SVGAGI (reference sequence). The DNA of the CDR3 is TGTGCCAGCAGTCAAAGGACAGGGGCCTACGAGCAGTACTTC. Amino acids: CASSQRTGAYEQYF.

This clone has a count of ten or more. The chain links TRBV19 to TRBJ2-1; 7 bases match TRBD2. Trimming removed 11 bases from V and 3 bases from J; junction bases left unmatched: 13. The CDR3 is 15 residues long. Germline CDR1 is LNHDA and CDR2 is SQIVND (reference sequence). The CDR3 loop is CASKPRTGGYNEQFF. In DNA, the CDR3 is TGTGCCTCGAAGCCGCGAACGGGGGGCTACAATGAGCAGTTCTTC. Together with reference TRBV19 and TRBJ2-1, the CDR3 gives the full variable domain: DGGITQSPKYLFRKEGQNVTLSCEQNLNHDAMYWYRQDPGQGLRLIYYSQIVNDFQKGDIAEGYSVSREKKESFPLTVTSAQKNPTAFYLCASKPRTGGYNEQFFGPGTRLTVL.

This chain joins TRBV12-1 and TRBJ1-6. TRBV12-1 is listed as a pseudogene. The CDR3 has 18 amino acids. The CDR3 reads CASSFFPLLSSYNSPLHF. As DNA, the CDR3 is TGTGCCAGCAGCTTTTTCCCCTTACTAAGCTCCTATAATTCACCCCTCCACTTT.

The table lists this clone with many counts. In DNA, the CDR3 is TGTGCCAGCAGCTTATCAGTGAGCAATCAGCCCCAGCATTTT. It is translated as CASSLSVSNQPQHF. The chain joins TRBV7-9 to TRBJ1-5; D uncertain. The CDR3 is made up of 14 amino acids. Trimming took 2 bases from V and 1 from J, leaving 6 bases between them. Looked up from germline, CDR1 is SEHNR and CDR2 is FQNEAQ (reference sequence). Using reference TRBV7-9 and TRBJ1-5 for the parts outside the CDR3, the full variable domain is DTGVSQNPRHKITKRGQNVTFRCDPISEHNRLYWYRQTLGQGPEFLTYFQNEAQLEKSRLLSDRFSAERPKGSFSTLEIQRTEQGDSAMYLCASSLSVSNQPQHFGDGTRLSIL.

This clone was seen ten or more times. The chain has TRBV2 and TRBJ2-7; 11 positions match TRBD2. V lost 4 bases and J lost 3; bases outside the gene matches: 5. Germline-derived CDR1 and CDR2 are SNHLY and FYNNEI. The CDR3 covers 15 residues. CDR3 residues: CASSVAGGFDYEQYF. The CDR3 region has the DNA TGTGCCAGCAGTGTAGCGGGGGGGTTTGACTACGAGCAGTACTTC.

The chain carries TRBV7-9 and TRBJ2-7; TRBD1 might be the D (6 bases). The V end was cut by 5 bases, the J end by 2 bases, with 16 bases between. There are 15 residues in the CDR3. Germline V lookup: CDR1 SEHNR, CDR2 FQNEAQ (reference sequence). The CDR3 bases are TGTGCCAGCAGCCGTACTCCGACAGGAACCTACGAGCAGTACGTC. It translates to CASSRTPTGTYEQYV.

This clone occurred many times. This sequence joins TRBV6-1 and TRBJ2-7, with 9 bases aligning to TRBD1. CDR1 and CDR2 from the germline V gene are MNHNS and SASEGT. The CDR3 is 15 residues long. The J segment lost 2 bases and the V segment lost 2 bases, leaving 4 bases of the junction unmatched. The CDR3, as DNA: TGTGCCAGCAGTGAAATCGGGACAGGGCCCTACGAGCAGTACGTC. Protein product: CASSEIGTGPYEQYV.

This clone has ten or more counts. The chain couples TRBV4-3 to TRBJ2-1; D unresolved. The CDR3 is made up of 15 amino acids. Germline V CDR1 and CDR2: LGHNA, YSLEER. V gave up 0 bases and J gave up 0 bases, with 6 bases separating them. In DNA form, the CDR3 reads TGCGCCAGCAGCCAAGATCGTTTCTCCTACAATGAGCAGTTCTTC. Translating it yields CASSQDRFSYNEQFF.

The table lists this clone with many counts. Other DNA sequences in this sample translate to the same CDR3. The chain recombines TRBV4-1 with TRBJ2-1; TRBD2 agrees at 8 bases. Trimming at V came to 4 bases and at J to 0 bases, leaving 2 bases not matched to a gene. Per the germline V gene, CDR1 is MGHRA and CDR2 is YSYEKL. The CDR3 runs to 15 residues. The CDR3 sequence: CASSPLADSYNEQFF. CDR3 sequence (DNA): TGCGCCAGCAGCCCACTAGCGGACTCCTACAATGAGCAGTTCTTC.

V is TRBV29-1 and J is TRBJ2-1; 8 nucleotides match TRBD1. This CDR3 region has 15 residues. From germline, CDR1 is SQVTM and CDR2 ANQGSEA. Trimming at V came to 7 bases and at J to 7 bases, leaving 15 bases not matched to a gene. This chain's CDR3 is CSGRWGTGLRNEQFF. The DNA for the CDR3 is TGCAGCGGTCGGTGGGGGACAGGCCTGCGTAATGAGCAGTTCTTC.

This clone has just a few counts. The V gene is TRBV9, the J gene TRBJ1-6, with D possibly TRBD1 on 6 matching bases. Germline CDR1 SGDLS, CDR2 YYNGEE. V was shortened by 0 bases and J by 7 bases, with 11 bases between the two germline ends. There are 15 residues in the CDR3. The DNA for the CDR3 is TGTGCCAGCAGCGTAGGGGACACTTCAAATTCACCCCTCCACTTT. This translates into CASSVGDTSNSPLHF.

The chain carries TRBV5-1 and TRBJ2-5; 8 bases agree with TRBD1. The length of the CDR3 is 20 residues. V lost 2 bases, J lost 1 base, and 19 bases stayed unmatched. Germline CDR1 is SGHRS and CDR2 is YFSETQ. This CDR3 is CASSFRPGQGTSRSQETQYF. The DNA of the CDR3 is TGCGCCAGCAGCTTCCGTCCCGGACAGGGTACGTCCCGAAGCCAAGAGACCCAGTACTTC.

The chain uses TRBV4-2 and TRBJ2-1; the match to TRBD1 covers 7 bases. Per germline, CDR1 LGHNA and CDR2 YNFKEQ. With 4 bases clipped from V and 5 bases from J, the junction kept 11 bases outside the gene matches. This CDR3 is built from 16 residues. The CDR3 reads CASSLTFQGVNNEQFF. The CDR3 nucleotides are TGTGCCAGCAGCCTAACGTTCCAGGGGGTGAACAATGAGCAGTTCTTC.

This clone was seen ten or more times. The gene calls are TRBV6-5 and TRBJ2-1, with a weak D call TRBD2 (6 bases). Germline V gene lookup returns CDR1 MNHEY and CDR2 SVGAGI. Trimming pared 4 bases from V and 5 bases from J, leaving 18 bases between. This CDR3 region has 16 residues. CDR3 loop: CASSSGWGGTNNEQFF. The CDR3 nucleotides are TGTGCCAGCAGTTCGGGTTGGGGCGGGACGAACAATGAGCAGTTCTTC.

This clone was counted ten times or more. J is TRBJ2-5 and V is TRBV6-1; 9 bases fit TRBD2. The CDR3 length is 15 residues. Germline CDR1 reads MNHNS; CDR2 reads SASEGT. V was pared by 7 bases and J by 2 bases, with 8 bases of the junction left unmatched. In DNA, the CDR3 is TGTGCCAGCAACCTAGCGGGAAAACAACAAGAGACCCAGTACTTC. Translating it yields CASNLAGKQQETQYF.

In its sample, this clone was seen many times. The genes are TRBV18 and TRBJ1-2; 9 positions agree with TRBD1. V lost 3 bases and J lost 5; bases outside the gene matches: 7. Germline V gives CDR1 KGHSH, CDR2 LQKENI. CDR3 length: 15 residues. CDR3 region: CASSPTGQGDYGYTF. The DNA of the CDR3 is TGTGCCAGCTCACCGACGGGACAGGGAGATTATGGCTACACCTTC.

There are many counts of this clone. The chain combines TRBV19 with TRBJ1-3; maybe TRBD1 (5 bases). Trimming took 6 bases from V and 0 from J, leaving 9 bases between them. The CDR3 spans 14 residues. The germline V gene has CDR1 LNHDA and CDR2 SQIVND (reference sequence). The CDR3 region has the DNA TGTGCCAGTAGCGAACAGGACTCTGGAAACACCATATATTTT. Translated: CASSEQDSGNTIYF. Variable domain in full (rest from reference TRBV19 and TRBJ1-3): DGGITQSPKYLFRKEGQNVTLSCEQNLNHDAMYWYRQDPGQGLRLIYYSQIVNDFQKGDIAEGYSVSREKKESFPLTVTSAQKNPTAFYLCASSEQDSGNTIYFGEGSWLTVV.

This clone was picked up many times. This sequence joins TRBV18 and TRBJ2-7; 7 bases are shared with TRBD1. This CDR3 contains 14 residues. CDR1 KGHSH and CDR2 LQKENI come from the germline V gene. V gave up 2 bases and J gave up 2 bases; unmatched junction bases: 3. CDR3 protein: CASSPGTEAYEQYF. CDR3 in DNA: TGTGCCAGCTCACCAGGGACAGAGGCCTACGAGCAGTACTTC.

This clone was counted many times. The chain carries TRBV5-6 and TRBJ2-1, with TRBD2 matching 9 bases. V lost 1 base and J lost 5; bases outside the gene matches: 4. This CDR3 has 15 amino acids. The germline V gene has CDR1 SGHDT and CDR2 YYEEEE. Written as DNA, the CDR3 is TGTGCCAGCAGCTTGAAATTAGCGGGAGACAATGAGCAGTTCTTC. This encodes CASSLKLAGDNEQFF.

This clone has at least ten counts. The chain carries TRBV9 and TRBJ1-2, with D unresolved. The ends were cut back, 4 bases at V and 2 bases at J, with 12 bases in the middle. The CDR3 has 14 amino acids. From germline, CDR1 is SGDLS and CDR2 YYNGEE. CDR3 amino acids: CASSPREENYGYTF. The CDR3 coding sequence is TGTGCCAGCAGCCCCCGCGAGGAGAACTATGGCTACACCTTC.

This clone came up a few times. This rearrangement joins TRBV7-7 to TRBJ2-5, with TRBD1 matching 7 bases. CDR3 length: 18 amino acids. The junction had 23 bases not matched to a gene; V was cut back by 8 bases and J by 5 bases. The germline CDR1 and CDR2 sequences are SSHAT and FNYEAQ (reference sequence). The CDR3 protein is CASGPSSLPGQSRETQYF. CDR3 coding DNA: TGTGCCAGCGGCCCCAGCAGTCTACCGGGACAGTCGAGGGAGACCCAGTACTTC. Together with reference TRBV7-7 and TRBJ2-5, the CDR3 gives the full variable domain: GAGVSQSPRYKVTKRGQDVTLRCDPISSHATLYWYQQALGQGPEFLTYFNYEAQPDKSGLPSDRFSAERPEGSISTLTIQRTEQRDSAMYRCASGPSSLPGQSRETQYFGPGTRLLVL.